These T cell receptor beta chains were read from a single sample in a study of T cell repertoires in cytomegalovirus infection. TCRdb recomputed calls from the reads with MiXCR, one row per CDR3 protein. In the table there are 200,000 to 250,000 distinct CDR3 sequences, about 23% of which are singletons. The specimen sequenced was CD8+ T cells from PBMCs. The receptor set was obtained from a human donor in good health (CMV status not recorded). Some clones in this sample may be carry-over from other donors' samples. Each CDR3 is given with its conserved first and last residue. Each record gives: clone size, CDR3 length, V gene, CDR3 protein. Only some rows state a clone size, as once, few, many or a class for expanded clones.

few	14	TRBV12-3/TRBV12-4	CASSFSASNQPQHF
few	15	TRBV5-6	CASSLGQGLRGKLFF
many	14	TRBV19	CASSGGTGGYEQYF
few	12	TRBV7-6	CASSTLNQPQHF
NA	12	TRBV2	CASKGEKETQYF
many	18	TRBV27	CASSDPFGTGLGTDTQYF
many	19	TRBV7-6	CASSPSGTSGGPSTDTQYF
few	14	TRBV10-3	CAISETGQGNTIYF
once	15	TRBV6-2/TRBV6-3	CASSYKGLGNNEQFF
few	13	TRBV2	CAGGQGYGQPQHF
NA	15	TRBV27	CASSLGVGTINEQFF
few	14	TRBV12-3/TRBV12-4	CASSRQGLNTEAFF
many	15	TRBV12-3/TRBV12-4	CASTSVLGQDQPQHF
NA	17	TRBV7-9	CASSPQRGGVKRDEQFF
NA	11	TRBV20-1	CSASIGDEQFF
many	12	TRBV20-1	CSARGQAYEQYF
NA	14	TRBV7-9	CASSLGYGNSPLHF
once	19	TRBV20-1	CSARSALSGGRSSYNEQFF
NA	14	TRBV7-9	CASSWAGHAYEQYF
few	16	TRBV7-6	CASSLAKASWFDEQYF
many	17	TRBV11-2	CASSLRLPGLAPLEQYF
NA	12	TRBV2	CAKALSGGIQYF
NA	12	TRBV2	CASSEMVGEQYF
few	15	TRBV27	CASSFSAGGYNEQFF
NA	12	TRBV19	CASRQGYQPQHF
many	16	TRBV11-2	CASSTHSGVSYNEQFF
NA	15	TRBV14	CASSGGAGGDYGYTF
many	14	TRBV27	CASSLLGGQETQYF
many	16	TRBV7-2	CASSPWTDSYNSPLHF
NA	14	TRBV9	CASSETSGQETQYF
NA	13	TRBV24-1	CATSGAAFYGYTF
few	16	TRBV9	CASSPEGRQLGYEQYF
NA	15	TRBV19	CASSPGQGTWDTQYF
NA	18	TRBV29-1	CSVVGLEYADHPNYGYTF
NA	14	TRBV6-2/TRBV6-3	CASSYSNSLDEAFF
few	12	TRBV7-9	CASTGGLVEQYF
many	12	TRBV25-1	CASTGSSGELFF
few	15	TRBV12-3/TRBV12-4	CASSFGLAGADTQYF
NA	15	TRBV19	CASSTRPGGNTEAFF